This is a list of T cell receptor beta chains from one sample in a study of blood T cell repertoires in COVID-19. Clones were sequenced by immunoSEQ multiplex PCR, and TCRdb holds only the in-frame ones, with some missing. The sample shows about 240,000 clones, about 85% of them seen only once. Sequencing was carried out using peripheral blood. These receptor sequences come from a man aged 55 to 70 who had recovered from COVID-19. Each CDR3 is given with its conserved first and last residue. The D gene is left open where the match is weak. Size values are once, few and many counts, or a class for expanded clones, and some rows have none.

TRBD1,TRBJ1-5,TRBV20-1,few,TGCAGTGCTAGTACAGACAGGGGCAATCAGCCCCAGCATTTT,CSASTDRGNQPQHF
-,TRBJ1-1,TRBV6-1,-,TGTGCCAGCAGTGACGGCAGGAGGACCACTGAAGCTTTCTTT,CASSDGRRTTEAFF
-,TRBJ1-4,TRBV18,-,TGTGCCAGCTCACCCCTGGGGGCCGAGGCACTGTTTTTT,CASSPLGAEALFF
-,TRBJ2-7,TRBV5-1,-,TGCGCCAGCAGCTCTTCGGAGGGCTACGAGCAGTACTTC,CASSSSEGYEQYF
TRBD1,TRBJ2-2,TRBV7-9,-,TGTGCCAGCAGCCTGGGACAGGGGGCCAACACCGGGGAGCTGTTTTTT,CASSLGQGANTGELFF
-,TRBJ2-2,TRBV28,-,TGTGCCAGCAGGGGGCCGAGCACCGGGGAGCTGTTTTTT,CASRGPSTGELFF
-,TRBJ1-1,TRBV10-3,-,TGTGCCATCAGTGTCCGGGGTAAGTCGAACACTGAAGCTTTCTTT,CAISVRGKSNTEAFF
TRBD1,TRBJ1-2,TRBV6-2/TRBV6-3,few,TGTGCCAGCAGTTCGACAGGGTTGCGTGGCTACACCTTC,CASSSTGLRGYTF
-,TRBJ2-3,TRBV5-1,-,TGCGCCAGCAGCTCGACAGGTGGGACAGATACGCAGTATTTT,CASSSTGGTDTQYF
TRBD1,TRBJ2-2,TRBV5-1,-,TGCGCCAGCACCCTACAGGGGGCCCGGACCGGGGAGCTGTTTTTT,CASTLQGARTGELFF
-,TRBJ2-1,TRBV20-1,-,TGCAGTGCTAGTCTGCAGGGTTTATACAATGAGCAGTTCTTC,CSASLQGLYNEQFF
-,TRBJ1-1,TRBV6-1,once,TGTGCCAGCAGTGAAGTCACAGGCGGACTGAACACTGAAGCTTTCTTT,CASSEVTGGLNTEAFF
-,TRBJ1-4,TRBV15,-,TGTGCCACCAGCCAGTTGGGGGGTCTGGTGGATGAAAAACTGTTTTTT,CATSQLGGLVDEKLFF
TRBD2,TRBJ2-1,TRBV19,-,TGTGCCAGTAGAAATCTAGCGGGGGGGCATGAGCAGTTCTTC,CASRNLAGGHEQFF
-,TRBJ2-2,TRBV24-1,-,TGTGCCACCAGTGATTTCTCGACAGATTCGAACACCGGGGAGCTGTTTTTT,CATSDFSTDSNTGELFF
TRBD2,TRBJ2-3,TRBV4-2,-,TGTGCCAGCAGCCAAGCTAGCGGGGACACCACAGATACGCAGTATTTT,CASSQASGDTTDTQYF
TRBD2,TRBJ2-7,TRBV28,-,TGTGCCAGCAGTTTACGACTAGCGGGCTACGAGCAGTACTTC,CASSLRLAGYEQYF
-,TRBJ1-2,TRBV30,-,TGTGCCTGGAGTGTACGGGGAGGGGGTGGCTACACCTTC,CAWSVRGGGGYTF
TRBD1,TRBJ1-2,TRBV14,-,TGTGCCAGCAGCCAAGAAGACGGACAGGGGGCGATCTATGGCTACACCTTC,CASSQEDGQGAIYGYTF
TRBD1,TRBJ2-2,TRBV6-5,once,TGTGCCAGCAGCCCCGGGACAGGGTCCCCCGGGGAGCTGTTTTTT,CASSPGTGSPGELFF
-,TRBJ1-5,TRBV7-2,-,TGTGCCAGCAGCTTAGGACAGAGACAGCCCCAGCATTTT,CASSLGQRQPQHF
TRBD1,TRBJ1-1,TRBV11-2,-,TGTGCCAGCAGCGGTCTCAGGGGGCTGAACACTGAAGCTTTCTTT,CASSGLRGLNTEAFF
TRBD2,TRBJ2-1,TRBV4-1,-,TGCGCCAGCAGCCAACCGGGGACTAGCGTTAGGGAGCAGTTCTTC,CASSQPGTSVREQFF
TRBD1,TRBJ1-6,TRBV3-1/TRBV3-2,-,TGTGCCAGCCGCCGGGACAGGGATAATTCACCCCTCCACTTT,CASRRDRDNSPLHF
-,TRBJ1-2,TRBV7-8,-,TGTGCCAGCAGCCCAAGGCCGGGGATCTATGGCTACACCTTC,CASSPRPGIYGYTF
-,TRBJ1-5,TRBV10-3,-,TGTGCCATCAGTGAGTCATACAGAAATAGCAATCAGCCCCAGCATTTT,CAISESYRNSNQPQHF
TRBD1,TRBJ2-1,TRBV5-1,-,TGCGCCAGCAGCGAGACAGGGGACAATGAGCAGTTCTTC,CASSETGDNEQFF
-,TRBJ1-2,TRBV6-5,-,TGTGCCAGCAGTTACCAGGGCGCCTATGGCTACACCTTC,CASSYQGAYGYTF
-,TRBJ1-1,TRBV5-1,few,TGCGCCACCATACCGGGGATTTATGTCAACACTGAAGCTTTCTTT,CATIPGIYVNTEAFF
TRBD1,TRBJ1-1,TRBV6-5,-,TGTGCCAGCAGCAGAGCCGGGACAGCGAACACTGAAGCTTTCTTT,CASSRAGTANTEAFF
-,TRBJ2-1,TRBV2,-,TGTGCCAGCAGTACGGGGTACAATGAGCAGTTCTTC,CASSTGYNEQFF
-,TRBJ2-4,TRBV3-1/TRBV3-2,-,TGTGCCAGCAGCCTCTCCTTAAAAGCAAACATTCAGTACTTC,CASSLSLKANIQYF
TRBD2,TRBJ2-1,TRBV27,-,TGTGCCAGCAGTAGCGGGGTCTACAATGAGCAGTTCTTC,CASSSGVYNEQFF
-,TRBJ2-3,TRBV11-2,-,TGTGCCAGCAGCTTAGAACTGCGGGGCACAGATACGCAGTATTTT,CASSLELRGTDTQYF
TRBD1,TRBJ1-5,TRBV2,few,TGTGCCAGCAGTGAAGTCAGGGGGTTACAGCCCCAGCATTTT,CASSEVRGLQPQHF
-,TRBJ1-1,TRBV3-1/TRBV3-2,-,TGTGCCAGCAGCCAAGAACCCGGACTACTTTCTCGGGAAGCTTTCTTT,CASSQEPGLLSREAFF
TRBD2,TRBJ2-5,TRBV10-3,-,TGTGCCATCAGTGCAACTAGCGGCCAAGAGACCCAGTACTTC,CAISATSGQETQYF
-,TRBJ2-3,TRBV18,-,TGTGCCAGCTCACCACCTAGGACTCTCACAGATACGCAGTATTTT,CASSPPRTLTDTQYF
TRBD1,TRBJ1-1,TRBV29-1,-,TGCAGCGTTGAAGAGGACAGGGAGAGGTTGAACACTGAAGCTTTCTTT,CSVEEDRERLNTEAFF
TRBD2,TRBJ2-2,TRBV5-4,-,TGTGCCAGCTCCTCGAGAGCGGGGGGGCGCACCGGGGAGCTGTTTTTT,CASSSRAGGRTGELFF
TRBD2,TRBJ2-3,TRBV2,-,TGTGCCAGCAGACGTAGCGGGGGGGCCCGCGTTGATACGCAGTATTTT,CASRRSGGARVDTQYF
TRBD2,TRBJ2-2,TRBV11-3,once,TGTGCCAGCAGCCGACCCGGGACTAGCGGGGGGGCAGGCACCGGGGAGCTGTTTTTT,CASSRPGTSGGAGTGELFF
-,TRBJ1-2,TRBV5-4,-,TGTGCCAGCACCTGGACAGCAGGGTACTATGGCTACACCTTC,CASTWTAGYYGYTF
TRBD2,TRBJ2-1,TRBV20-1,once,TGCAGTGCTAGTTCGGGGGGGCTCTACAATGAGCAGTTCTTC,CSASSGGLYNEQFF
-,TRBJ1-3,TRBV6-1,-,TGTGCCAGCAGTGAAGTATTGCGAGCTAACGGAAACACCATATATTTT,CASSEVLRANGNTIYF
-,TRBJ2-5,TRBV6-5,-,TGTGCCAGCAGTTTGGGAGTAGGATTGCGGGAGACCCAGTACTTC,CASSLGVGLRETQYF
TRBD2,TRBJ2-7,TRBV30,-,TGTGCCTGGAGTGTACTAGCGGGGGGGCCGAAGTACTTC,CAWSVLAGGPKYF
TRBD2,TRBJ2-7,TRBV25-1,-,TGTGCCAGCAGCGGGGGGGCCTTGGACGAGCAGTACTTC,CASSGGALDEQYF
-,TRBJ1-5,TRBV3-1/TRBV3-2,-,TGTGCCAGCAGCCAAGAGGGGGGCGGGGGTCAGCCCCAGCATTTT,CASSQEGGGGQPQHF
-,TRBJ1-1,TRBV5-6,-,TGTGCCAGCAGCTTATCATTTCGGATAGCTGATTCTTTCTTT,CASSLSFRIADSFF
TRBD2,TRBJ2-7,TRBV19,once,TGTGCCAGTAGCGGGGGGGGTCAGAGGGCCTACGAGCAGTACTTC,CASSGGGQRAYEQYF
-,TRBJ2-5,TRBV12-3/TRBV12-4,-,TGTGCCAGCAGTTTTTCCCTCCGGGAGACCCAGTACTTC,CASSFSLRETQYF
TRBD1,TRBJ2-5,TRBV7-9,-,TGTGCCAGCAACACTCCCGGGACAGGGAAAGAGACCCAGTACTTC,CASNTPGTGKETQYF
-,TRBJ1-2,TRBV30,few,TGTGCCTGGACCCCAGGGAGGATCACCCTTTCTAGGGGCTACACCTTC,CAWTPGRITLSRGYTF
-,TRBJ2-3,TRBV19,-,TGTGCCAGTAGTATAGTTTTGTGGGACACCCTGGGAGATACGCAGTATTTT,CASSIVLWDTLGDTQYF
-,TRBJ1-3,TRBV5-1,few,TGCGCCAGCAGCCTTCCGGTAGACTCTGGAAACACCATATATTTT,CASSLPVDSGNTIYF
-,TRBJ1-2,TRBV30,few,TGTGCCTGGAGTGACGGGACTGACGGGAACTATGGCTACACCTTC,CAWSDGTDGNYGYTF
-,TRBJ1-1,TRBV21-1,-,TGTGCCAGCAGCAAAGTCGCAAGTGGGCAGCACCAAGCTTTCTTT,CASSKVASGQHQAFF
-,TRBJ1-2,TRBV7-9,few,TGTGCCAGCAGCTTATTCGGCTCGGGGGGCTACACCTTC,CASSLFGSGGYTF
-,TRBJ2-7,TRBV5-4,-,TGTGCCAGCAGCCGGGAGAGAATAGGCGAGCAGTACTTC,CASSRERIGEQYF